This record covers a single T cell receptor (beta chain). Its antigen is not identified. Described treatment: about 20 received Ad26.COV2.S at low or high dose, single or two shots; 5 received placebo; per-sample allocation not given. It was on day 63 after the first vaccine or placebo injection that samples were taken. A Boston donor was an adult aged 18-55 years. CDR3 length equals 18 residues. Germline V CDR1 and CDR2: MNHEY, SMNVEV (reference sequence). Unmatched junction bases numbered 9, after V lost 1 base and J lost 4 bases. Assay: immunoSEQ multiplex PCR; the TCRdb copy retains only in-frame clones and omits some. Of hundreds of thousands of clones listed, 90% are singletons. The data originate from a study of Ad26.COV2.S vaccination and SARS-CoV-2 variants. General study findings and limits: Spike-specific CD8+ and CD4+ T cell responses reportedly showed substantial breadth after vaccination. Measures of TCR breadth and depth may have fallen short of total T cell responses.

The clonotype was recovered from a person between 18 and 65 years old who received the Ad26.COV2.S COVID-19 vaccine or a placebo. The input for sequencing was peripheral blood, taken in a trial of Ad26.COV2.S vaccine versus placebo. The gene calls are TRBV27 and TRBJ2-3, with 12 nucleotides matching TRBD2. CDR3 sequence reads: CASSLFETSGRISDTQYF. The CDR3 coding sequence is TGTGCCAGCAGTTTATTCGAGACTAGCGGGAGAATCTCAGATACGCAGTATTTT.